This TCR beta chain emerged from a study of cytomegalovirus exposure and HLA in healthy donors. PCR was performed using 60 Vbeta and 13 Jbeta primers. Clones were read by immunoSEQ multiplex PCR, and TCRdb kept only the in-frame ones, dropping some. The repertoire holds about 160,000 clones, with around 84% as singletons. The CDR3 is made up of 13 amino acids. Germline values: CDR1 MNHEY, CDR2 SVGAGI. J gave up 6 bases and V 2 bases, and 3 bases lay outside the gene matches. This clone was seen just once. The material sequenced was PBMCs. The clonotype was recovered from a boy younger than 10 in good health and CMV-seronegative. V usage is TRBV6-5 and J usage is TRBJ2-7; 8 bases agree with TRBD1. CDR3 amino acids: CASSYRTGGEQYV. CDR3 nucleotides: TGTGCCAGCAGTTACCGAACAGGGGGCGAGCAGTACGTC.